These T cell receptor beta chains were read from a single sample in a study of monozygotic twins with inflammatory bowel disease. Reprocessing the 5' RACE reads, TCRdb reports a single entry for every CDR3 protein and omits DNA. In total, the table holds 70,000 to 95,000 distinct CDR3 sequences. Sequencing was done on a sample of blood. Receptor source: a human donor with ulcerative colitis or Crohn's disease, or a healthy co-twin of an affected twin (not recorded which). Both conserved end residues are part of each CDR3.

TRBJ2-3	TRBV5-4	CASSPWWGDTQYF
TRBJ2-2	TRBV5-6	CASSLGMEQGRDPNTGELFF
TRBJ2-5	TRBV18	CASSPTYQETQYF
TRBJ2-7	TRBV11-1	CASSSTGSSYEQYF
TRBJ1-2	TRBV5-1	CASSYLPGQGNYGYTF
TRBJ1-1	TRBV2	CASHQQYNTEAFF
TRBJ1-1	TRBV7-9	CASSLGRGAFF
TRBJ2-5	TRBV10-3	CAISAGVGETQYF
TRBJ1-2	TRBV20-1	CSARPRGVRGGYTF
TRBJ2-7	TRBV14	CASSQPGQGAYEQYF
TRBJ2-1	TRBV20-1	CSARLATGGNEQFF
TRBJ2-7	TRBV10-3	CATQLSYEQYF
TRBJ1-5	TRBV18	CASSPLTNQPQHF
TRBJ2-2	TRBV7-3	CASRSGQATHTGELFF
TRBJ1-1	TRBV29-1	CSARGQLNTEAFF
TRBJ2-1	TRBV20-1	CSARTREAYNEQFF
TRBJ1-1	TRBV5-1	CASRVSLGTEAFF
TRBJ2-7	TRBV20-1	CSAGQGGPYEQYF
TRBJ2-1	TRBV7-2	CASEPGQGDEQFF
TRBJ2-1	TRBV5-1	CASSLEGGNFNEQFF
TRBJ1-1	TRBV7-9	CASSIQRGLNTEAFF
TRBJ2-1	TRBV7-8	CASSLTGGYNEQFF
TRBJ2-5	TRBV5-1	CASSLRQQVAETQYF
TRBJ2-7	TRBV5-5	CASSLERAYEQYF
TRBJ2-7	TRBV5-1	CASSLEGSYEQYF
TRBJ1-1	TRBV7-2	CASSPRRNTEAFF
TRBJ1-1	TRBV18	CASSQDRGKTEAFF
TRBJ1-1	TRBV5-1	CASSLSGQGAGATEAFF
TRBJ2-1	TRBV11-2	CASSYLQRSSYNEQFF
TRBJ1-1	TRBV5-1	CASKEEGPWEAFF
TRBJ2-2	TRBV9	CASSVVHGELFF
TRBJ1-2	TRBV7-9	CASSFGGASYGYTF
TRBJ1-1	TRBV20-1	CSARAGILGAFF
TRBJ2-3	TRBV10-3	CAIRSDTDTQYF
TRBJ2-5	TRBV29-1	CSVEGQQIETQYF
TRBJ2-7	TRBV21-1	CASSKGRVECDEQYF
TRBJ1-4	TRBV12-3/TRBV12-4	CASSLRAGEENLFF
TRBJ2-5	TRBV27	CASREQETQYF
TRBJ1-5	TRBV7-6	CASSTTGGLSNQPQHF
TRBJ2-5	TRBV20-1	CSAPSGGKETQYF
TRBJ2-7	TRBV20-1	CSAGGDRLGEQYF
TRBJ2-7	TRBV20-1	CSAVGRGRGYEQYF
TRBJ2-7	TRBV5-1	CASSFGHADSYEQYF
TRBJ2-3	TRBV11-2	CASSPGQGVSDTQYF
TRBJ2-1	TRBV19	CASSAVGARVGDEQFF
TRBJ1-5	TRBV19	CASRKDRNSNQPQHF
TRBJ2-6	TRBV6-4	CASSDLKGDGANVLTF
TRBJ1-6	TRBV7-9	CASSKWGQGLDSPLHF
TRBJ1-1	TRBV6-1	CASSRGHTEAFF
TRBJ2-1	TRBV5-4	CASSSSTYEQFF
TRBJ1-2	TRBV5-1	CASSFAEGAQYGYTF
TRBJ2-2	TRBV5-6	CASSLRAGAITGELFF
TRBJ1-5	TRBV7-8	CASSPFSQPQHF
TRBJ1-2	TRBV6-5	CASSYSGQTNYGYTF
TRBJ1-1	TRBV7-8	CASSLSPGLNTEAFF
TRBJ2-3	TRBV25-1	CASSDGADTQYF
TRBJ2-7	TRBV7-2	CASSFGEGPSYEQYF